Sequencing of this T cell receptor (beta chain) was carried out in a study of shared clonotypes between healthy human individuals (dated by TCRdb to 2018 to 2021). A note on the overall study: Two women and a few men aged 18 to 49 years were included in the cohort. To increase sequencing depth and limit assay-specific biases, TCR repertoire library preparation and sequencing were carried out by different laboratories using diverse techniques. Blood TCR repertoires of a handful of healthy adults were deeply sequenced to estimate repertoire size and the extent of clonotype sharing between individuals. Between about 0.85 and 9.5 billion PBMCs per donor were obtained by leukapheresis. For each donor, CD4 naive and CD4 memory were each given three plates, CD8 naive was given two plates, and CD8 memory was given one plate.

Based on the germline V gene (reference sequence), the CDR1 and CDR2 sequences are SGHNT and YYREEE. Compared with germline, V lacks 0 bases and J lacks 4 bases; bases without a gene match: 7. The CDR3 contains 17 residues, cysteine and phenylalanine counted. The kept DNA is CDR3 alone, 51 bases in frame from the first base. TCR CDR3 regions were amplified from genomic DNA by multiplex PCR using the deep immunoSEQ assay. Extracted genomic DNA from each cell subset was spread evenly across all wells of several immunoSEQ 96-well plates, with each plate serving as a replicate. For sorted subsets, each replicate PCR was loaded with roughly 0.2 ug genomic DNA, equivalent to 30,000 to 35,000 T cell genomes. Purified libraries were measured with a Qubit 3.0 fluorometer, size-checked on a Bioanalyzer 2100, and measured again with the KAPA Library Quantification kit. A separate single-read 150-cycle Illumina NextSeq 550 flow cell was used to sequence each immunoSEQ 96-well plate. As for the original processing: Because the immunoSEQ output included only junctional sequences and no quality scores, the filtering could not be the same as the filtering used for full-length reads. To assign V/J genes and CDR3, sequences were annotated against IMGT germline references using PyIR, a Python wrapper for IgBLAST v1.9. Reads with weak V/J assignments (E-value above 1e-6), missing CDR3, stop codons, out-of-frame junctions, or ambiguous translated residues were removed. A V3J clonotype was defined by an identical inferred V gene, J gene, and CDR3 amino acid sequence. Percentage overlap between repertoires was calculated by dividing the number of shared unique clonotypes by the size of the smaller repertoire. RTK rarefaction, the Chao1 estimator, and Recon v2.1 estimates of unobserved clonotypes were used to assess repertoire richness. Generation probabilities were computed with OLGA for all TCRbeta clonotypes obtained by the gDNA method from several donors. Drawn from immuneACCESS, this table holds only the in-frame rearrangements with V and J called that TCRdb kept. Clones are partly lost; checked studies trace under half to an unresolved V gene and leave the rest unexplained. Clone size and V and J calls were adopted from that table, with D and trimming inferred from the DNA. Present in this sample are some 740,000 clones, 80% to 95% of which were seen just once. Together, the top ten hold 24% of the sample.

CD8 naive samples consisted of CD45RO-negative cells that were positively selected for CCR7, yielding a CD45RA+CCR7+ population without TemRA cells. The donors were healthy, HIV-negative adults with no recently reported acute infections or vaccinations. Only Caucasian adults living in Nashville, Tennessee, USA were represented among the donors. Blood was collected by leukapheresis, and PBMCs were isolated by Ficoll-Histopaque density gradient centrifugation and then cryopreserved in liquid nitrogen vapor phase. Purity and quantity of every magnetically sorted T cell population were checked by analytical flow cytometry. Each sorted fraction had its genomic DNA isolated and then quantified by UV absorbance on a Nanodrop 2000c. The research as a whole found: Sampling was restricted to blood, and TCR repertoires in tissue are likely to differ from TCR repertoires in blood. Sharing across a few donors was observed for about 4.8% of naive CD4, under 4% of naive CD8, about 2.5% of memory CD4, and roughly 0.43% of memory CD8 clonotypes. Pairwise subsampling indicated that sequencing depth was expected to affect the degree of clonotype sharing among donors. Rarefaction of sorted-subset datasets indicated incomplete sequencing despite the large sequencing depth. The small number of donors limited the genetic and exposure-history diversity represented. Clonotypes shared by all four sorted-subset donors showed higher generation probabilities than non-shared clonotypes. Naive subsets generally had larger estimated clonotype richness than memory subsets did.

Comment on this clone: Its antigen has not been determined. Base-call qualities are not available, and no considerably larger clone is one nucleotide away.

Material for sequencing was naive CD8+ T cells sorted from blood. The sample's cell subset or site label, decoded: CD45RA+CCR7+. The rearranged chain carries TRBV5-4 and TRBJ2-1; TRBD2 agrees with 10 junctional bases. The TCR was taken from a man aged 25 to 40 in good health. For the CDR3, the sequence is CASSLGLGTSVYNEQFF. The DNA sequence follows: TGTGCCAGCAGCTTGGGATTAGGGACTAGCGTATACAATGAGCAGTTCTTC.